These 23 T cell receptor beta chains were sequenced from one sample in a study of OX40 agonist ivuxolimab in advanced cancers. Data came from immunoSEQ multiplex PCR; TCRdb stores just in-frame clones and leaves some out. The sample shows 55,000 to 75,000 clones, around 90% of them seen only once. Here the sequenced sample was CD4+ or CD8+ T cells sorted from blood, taken in a trial of the OX40 agonist ivuxolimab. The source of these receptors is an adult with an advanced solid tumor such as melanoma, head and neck, liver or kidney cancer.

The rearrangement joins TRBV27 to TRBJ2-2, with D unclear. Trimming left V 2 bases short and J 4 bases short, with 2 bases between. This CDR3 is 12 amino acids long. Germline V CDR1 and CDR2: MNHEY, SMNVEV (reference sequence). CDR3 loop: CASSLTTGELFF. The CDR3 bases are TGTGCCAGCAGTTTAACCACCGGGGAGCTGTTTTTT.

The V call is TRBV6-5, the J call TRBJ2-7; D remains unclear. Germline V gene data show CDR1 as MNHEY and CDR2 as SVGAGI. V was clipped by 2 bases and J by 3 bases, with 11 bases between them. CDR3 length equals 14 residues. This chain's CDR3 is CASSYGVLNYEQYF. The CDR3 DNA reads TGTGCCAGCAGTTACGGGGTTCTAAACTACGAGCAGTACTTC.

The chain employs TRBV27 and TRBJ2-7, with 7 bases that match TRBD2. Trimming took 6 bases from V and 0 from J; bases not matched to a gene: 5. Germline V gives CDR1 MNHEY, CDR2 SMNVEV (reference sequence). CDR3 length equals 14 residues. This chain's CDR3 is CASSPGTTSYEQYF. As DNA, the CDR3 is TGTGCCAGCAGCCCCGGGACTACCTCCTACGAGCAGTACTTC.

This chain joins TRBV7-8 and TRBJ2-7, with D possibly matching TRBD1 (5 bases). This CDR3 has 14 residues. Germline assignment: CDR1 SGHVS and CDR2 FQNEAQ. Trimming left V 5 bases short and J 1 base short, with 12 bases between. CDR3 in DNA: TGTGCCAGCAGCCTACGAGACAGTTCCTACGAGCAGTACTTC. Translating gives CASSLRDSSYEQYF.

This chain connects TRBV2 to TRBJ2-3; TRBD1 matches 8 bases. Looked up from germline, CDR1 is SNHLY and CDR2 is FYNNEI. With 3 bases clipped from V and 2 bases from J, the junction kept 7 bases outside the gene matches. The CDR3 has 16 amino acids. Written as DNA, the CDR3 is TGTGCCAGCAGTGACTGGGGGACAGGCCTCACAGATACGCAGTATTTT. It yields the protein CASSDWGTGLTDTQYF.

This chain links TRBV4-1 with TRBJ2-7; a weak D match, TRBD2 (6 bases). The germline V gene has CDR1 MGHRA and CDR2 YSYEKL. CDR3 length equals 15 residues. Trimming shortened V by 1 base and J by 5 bases, and 15 bases separated the two germline ends. CDR3 in amino acids: CASSQGAGRRDEQYF. CDR3 sequence (DNA): TGCGCCAGCAGCCAAGGCGCGGGAAGGCGAGACGAGCAGTACTTC.

CDR3 DNA: TGTGCCAGCAGCTCCCGAGCGGGAGAAGGAGCAGATACGCAGTATTTT. This sequence encodes CASSSRAGEGADTQYF. V usage is TRBV7-2 and J usage is TRBJ2-3; 8 nucleotides line up with TRBD2. This CDR3 is 16 amino acids long. Germline CDR1 is SGHTA and CDR2 is FQGNSA. V lost 4 bases, J lost 4 bases, and 10 bases stayed unmatched.

The chain has TRBV28 and TRBJ1-1; D unresolved. The CDR3 is 13 residues long. Germline CDR1 reads MDHEN; CDR2 reads SYDVKM. V was pared by 2 bases and J by 1 base, with 5 bases between. CDR3 sequence: CASSLGENTEAFF. The CDR3 DNA reads TGTGCCAGCAGTTTAGGAGAGAACACTGAAGCTTTCTTT.

The rearrangement uses TRBV30 and TRBJ2-7, with D possibly TRBD1 on 6 matching bases. Germline CDR1 reads GTSNPN; CDR2 reads SVGIG (reference sequence). The CDR3 is 12 amino acids. V was clipped by 2 bases and J by 4 bases, with 9 bases between them. DNA for the CDR3: TGTGCCTGGAGTTACAGGGTTTACGAGCAGTACTTC. It yields the protein CAWSYRVYEQYF.

The chain carries TRBV19 and TRBJ2-7; D unclear. Looked up from germline, CDR1 is LNHDA and CDR2 is SQIVND (reference sequence). CDR3 length: 14 residues. The ends were cut back, 1 base at V and 2 bases at J, with 9 bases in the middle. The CDR3 DNA reads TGTGCCAGTAGTATAGGAGGCACAGCCTACGAGCAGTACTTC. This encodes CASSIGGTAYEQYF.

V is TRBV19 and J is TRBJ1-2; 9 bases are a match to TRBD1. The length of the CDR3 is 13 residues. Germline V gene lookup returns CDR1 LNHDA and CDR2 SQIVND (reference sequence). With V trimmed by 7 bases and J by 7 bases, 7 bases remained unmatched. CDR3 loop: CASNPGTGFGYTF. In nucleotides, the CDR3 is TGTGCCAGTAATCCGGGGACAGGGTTTGGCTACACCTTC.

This clone has more than one count but fewer than ten. The V call is TRBV28, the J call TRBJ2-6; weak D call: TRBD2 (6 bases). This CDR3 region has 17 residues. CDR1 is MDHEN, CDR2 SYDVKM, per germline. Between the trimmed V and J ends, which lost 3 bases and 3 bases, there was a span of 15 bases. The CDR3 sequence: CASSFIAEGFGANVLTF. CDR3 in DNA: TGTGCCAGCAGTTTTATTGCGGAGGGATTTGGGGCCAACGTCCTGACTTTC.

The chain recombines TRBV15 with TRBJ2-2, with unresolved D. CDR3 length equals 12 residues. The germline V gene has CDR1 LNHNV and CDR2 YYDKDF (reference sequence). The V end lost 5 bases, the J end lost 6 bases, and 7 bases lay between the germline ends. CDR3 nucleotides: TGTGCCACCAGCCCCGCCGCCGGGGAGCTGTTTTTT. Translating gives CATSPAAGELFF.

This clone was picked up a small number of times. The chain employs TRBV28 and TRBJ1-5; D gene ambiguous. Germline CDR1 is MDHEN and CDR2 is SYDVKM. This CDR3 region has 14 residues. V lost 2 bases and J lost 0, with 5 bases in between. CDR3 DNA sequence: TGTGCCAGCAGTTTAACAGCTAGCAATCAGCCCCAGCATTTT. Its protein is CASSLTASNQPQHF.

The rearrangement links TRBV30 to TRBJ2-2, with TRBD2 identical over 10 bases. Germline V gives CDR1 GTSNPN, CDR2 SVGIG (reference sequence). Trimming took 0 bases from V and 9 from J; bases not matched to a gene: 4. The CDR3 has 14 residues. CDR3: CAWSVLAGARELFF. The CDR3, as DNA: TGTGCCTGGAGTGTCCTAGCGGGAGCCCGGGAGCTGTTTTTT.

V is TRBV4-3 and J is TRBJ2-1; 7 positions agree with TRBD2. The length of the CDR3 is 15 residues. Per the germline V gene, CDR1 is LGHNA and CDR2 is YSLEER. The V segment lost 2 bases and the J segment 9 bases; nucleotides outside the gene matches: 10. CDR3 sequence: CASSQRLEGGPEQFF. The DNA of the CDR3 is TGCGCCAGCAGCCAAAGACTGGAGGGAGGGCCTGAGCAGTTCTTC.

The rearrangement links TRBV27 to TRBJ2-3; 8 bases are a match to TRBD1. The CDR3 consists of 19 residues. Germline loops: CDR1 MNHEY, CDR2 SMNVEV (reference sequence). V shed 0 bases, J shed 2 bases, and the junction held 13 bases outside the gene matches. The CDR3 DNA is TGTGCCAGCAGTTTATCCCGGACAGGGACCCCTCTAATCACAGATACGCAGTATTTT. This encodes CASSLSRTGTPLITDTQYF.

V is TRBV28 and J is TRBJ1-2; D not certain. Looked up from germline, CDR1 is MDHEN and CDR2 is SYDVKM. The CDR3 has 13 residues. Trimming shortened V by 6 bases and J by 7 bases, and 15 bases separated the two germline ends. CDR3 nucleotides: TGTGCCAGCAGCCGCCTTTCACACGTTGGCTACACCTTC. Protein product: CASSRLSHVGYTF.

J is TRBJ2-5 and V is TRBV2; 9 bases fit TRBD1. The CDR3 is made up of 13 amino acids. V shed 8 bases, J shed 3 bases, and the junction held 4 bases outside the gene matches. Germline V gene data show CDR1 as SNHLY and CDR2 as FYNNEI. The CDR3 nucleotides are TGTGCCAGCCCGAGGACAGGGGAAGAGACCCAGTACTTC. Its protein is CASPRTGEETQYF. The full variable domain, its missing parts supplied by reference TRBV2 and TRBJ2-5, is EPEVTQTPSHQVTQMGQEVILRCVPISNHLYFYWYRQILGQKVEFLVSFYNNEISEKSEIFDDQFSVERPDGSNFTLKIRSTKLEDSAMYFCASPRTGEETQYFGPGTRLLVL.

The V call is TRBV10-2, the J call TRBJ2-7, with 14 nucleotides matching TRBD2. The CDR3 is 14 amino acids. Looked up from germline, CDR1 is WSHSY and CDR2 is SAAADI. The trim removed 7 bases at V and 3 bases at J, leaving 2 bases unmatched. DNA of the CDR3: TGCGCCAGCATGGGACTAGCGGGAGACTACGAGCAGTACTTC. Its translation is CASMGLAGDYEQYF.

The chain recombines TRBV28 with TRBJ2-1; the D is unclear. The CDR3 spans 15 residues. Germline V gene sequence: CDR1 MDHEN, CDR2 SYDVKM. Deletions cut 6 bases from V and 0 bases from J, with 12 bases between. CDR3 region: CASSPLSSSYNEQFF. Written as DNA, the CDR3 is TGTGCCAGCAGCCCCCTGTCTAGCTCCTACAATGAGCAGTTCTTC.

This chain uses TRBV30 with TRBJ2-1, with TRBD2 identical over 7 bases. The length of the CDR3 is 12 residues. V was clipped by 1 base and J by 10 bases; unmatched bases: 4. Germline V lookup: CDR1 GTSNPN, CDR2 SVGIG (reference sequence). The CDR3 DNA reads as TGTGCCTGGAGTGGACTAGCCGAGGAGCAGTTCTTC. Translated, it gives CAWSGLAEEQFF.

The chain links TRBV5-1 to TRBJ2-1, with D perhaps TRBD2 (6 bases). V dropped 2 bases and J dropped 9 bases, with 18 bases sitting between them. The CDR3 extends over 15 amino acids. Per germline, CDR1 SGHRS and CDR2 YFSETQ. The CDR3 region has the DNA TGCGCCAGCAGCTTTTCGGGAGCACCCGAAGGTGAGCAGTTCTTC. Its translation is CASSFSGAPEGEQFF.